The clone carrying this TCR beta chain came up a few times. As yet, its antigen is unknown. Per the original methods: Across clinicopathological groups, CDR3 differences served as the basis for building a distant-metastasis classifier for papillary thyroid cancer. TCRdb called clones again from the PCR reads with MiXCR. These V and J calls derive from TCRdb rather than the authors' analysis. The repertoire has about 23,000 clones, roughly 20% of them found once; the top ten carry over 25%. These data come from a study of metastatic and nonmetastatic thyroid tumors. At the level of the study: Repertoires of blood and of tissue (tumor or nodule) from malignant and benign thyroid patients were compared. Study-wide results and caveats: Compared with benign nodules, malignant thyroid tumors were reported to have significantly higher TCR beta diversity in both blood and tumor.

No patient had received any treatment before thyroid surgery. The germline gives CDR1 SNHLY, CDR2 FYNNEI. The V end lost 8 bases, the J end lost 7 bases, and 15 bases lay between the germline ends. CDR3 length: 13 residues. This TCR was sampled from a female donor with papillary thyroid cancer or a benign thyroid nodule (not recorded which). Some clones in this sample may be carry-over from other donors' samples. The chain is built from TRBV2 and TRBJ1-5, with no clear D. Material for sequencing was blood. The CDR3 region is CASLPFFGQPQHF. Written as DNA, the CDR3 is TGTGCCAGCCTTCCTTTTTTTGGGCAGCCCCAGCATTTT. The full variable domain, with the rest looked up from reference TRBV2 and TRBJ1-5, is EPEVTQTPSHQVTQMGQEVILRCVPISNHLYFYWYRQILGQKVEFLVSFYNNEISEKSEIFDDQFSVERPDGSNFTLKIRSTKLEDSAMYFCASLPFFGQPQHFGDGTRLSIL.